Each of the 9 T cell receptor beta chains below was sequenced from the same sample in a study of blood T cell repertoires in COVID-19 (dated by TCRdb to the early 2020s). Library creation used the immunoSEQ multiplex PCR assay. TCRdb stores this immuneACCESS table with in-frame sequences only. Part of the clones is absent; in the studies checked, under half of the shortfall reflects unresolved V genes, and no reason is known for the rest. The sample table records some 200,000 clones; 80% to 85% of these occur just once. Clones ranked in the top ten supply approximately 5% of the sample. Sequencing used peripheral blood. These receptors were obtained from a woman in her 70s with COVID-19, enrolled during active disease.

In nucleotides, the CDR3 is TGCGCCAGCAGCCAAGATCCCCGGCAGCCCCAGCATTTT. Its translation: CASSQDPRQPQHF. This sequence joins TRBV4-1 and TRBJ1-5; D is undetermined. Per germline, CDR1 MGHRA and CDR2 YSYEKL. The CDR3 length is 13 residues. Trimming cost V 0 bases and J 7 bases, with 7 bases left between them.

The V gene is TRBV7-9, the J gene TRBJ2-7; TRBD2 aligns across 7 bases. Trimming at V came to 2 bases and at J to 0 bases, leaving 1 base not matched to a gene. The CDR3 is 14 amino acids. Germline V gives CDR1 SEHNR, CDR2 FQNEAQ (reference sequence). CDR3 bases: TGTGCCAGCAGCTTAAGCGGGACCTCCTACGAGCAGTACTTC. It is translated as CASSLSGTSYEQYF.

Comments on this clone: The same CDR3 can be traced to other DNA sequences in this sample. The rearrangement uses TRBV5-4 and TRBJ2-1, with D maybe TRBD2 (6 bases). This CDR3 has 15 amino acids. Per the germline V gene, CDR1 is SGHNT and CDR2 is YYREEE (reference sequence). Trimming removed 2 bases at V and 4 bases at J, with 13 bases between. In DNA form, the CDR3 reads TGTGCCAGCAGCTTACCCGGGGGATCTTACAATGAGCAGTTCTTC. Translated, it gives CASSLPGGSYNEQFF.

J is TRBJ1-3 and V is TRBV9; 7 nucleotides match TRBD1. The germline V gene encodes CDR1 SGDLS and CDR2 YYNGEE. The V gene end was trimmed by 3 bases and the J gene end by 5 bases; junction bases not matched to a gene: 5. This CDR3 has 14 residues. Here the CDR3 reads CASSGQTGRNTIYF. CDR3 in DNA: TGTGCCAGCAGCGGACAGACAGGGAGAAACACCATATATTTT.

J is TRBJ2-3 and V is TRBV5-5; 9 bases line up with TRBD1. Germline V gene sequence: CDR1 SGHKS, CDR2 YYEKEE (reference sequence). This CDR3 has 17 residues. J gave up 2 bases and V 1 base, and 8 bases lay outside the gene matches. This chain's CDR3 is CASSLKGQGAITDTQYF. The CDR3 nucleotides are TGTGCCAGCAGCTTGAAGGGACAGGGCGCGATCACAGATACGCAGTATTTT. Based on the CDR3 plus reference TRBV5-5 and TRBJ2-3, the full variable domain is DAGVTQSPTHLIKTRGQQVTLRCSPISGHKSVSWYQQVLGQGPQFIFQYYEKEERGRGNFPDRFSARQFPNYSSELNVNALLLGDSALYLCASSLKGQGAITDTQYFGPGTRLTVL.

This chain uses TRBV11-2 with TRBJ2-3; maybe TRBD1 (5 bases). The CDR3 loop spans 12 amino acids. In germline, CDR1 is SGHAT, CDR2 FQNNGV. Trimming took 3 bases from V and 5 from J, leaving 6 bases between them. This CDR3 reads CASSFDRDTQYF. The CDR3 DNA reads as TGTGCCAGCAGCTTCGACAGAGATACGCAGTATTTT.

The rearrangement uses TRBV3-1 (or the pseudogene TRBV3-2) and TRBJ1-2; 9 bases align to TRBD1. The germline gives CDR1 LGHDT, CDR2 YNNKEL (reference sequence). The trim removed 4 bases at V and 3 bases at J, leaving 6 bases unmatched. The CDR3 consists of 15 residues. The CDR3 region is CASSPMDRGHYGYTF. The CDR3 nucleotides read TGTGCCAGCAGCCCCATGGACAGGGGACACTATGGCTACACCTTC.

The J gene is TRBJ1-4, the V gene TRBV7-9; D gene ambiguous. The ends were cut back, 5 bases at V and 0 bases at J, with 10 bases in the middle. CDR1 and CDR2 from the germline V gene are SEHNR and FQNEAQ (reference sequence). The CDR3 sequence is 15 residues long. The CDR3 region has the DNA TGTGCCAGCAGCCCTGAGGTTACAACTAATGAAAAACTGTTTTTT. This encodes CASSPEVTTNEKLFF.

The chain employs TRBV11-3 and TRBJ2-2; the D is unclear. The V and J ends lost 4 bases and 2 bases respectively, with 8 bases between them. Germline CDR1 and CDR2: SGHNT and YENEEA. There are 14 residues in the CDR3. CDR3 DNA: TGTGCCAGCAGCTCCTTCCTAAACACCGGGGAGCTGTTTTTT. It specifies CASSSFLNTGELFF.